Ten or more counts support the clone carrying this T cell receptor beta chain. The target antigen is unknown. Per germline, CDR1 MNHEY and CDR2 SMNVEV (reference sequence). The trim removed 8 bases at V and 5 bases at J, leaving 4 bases unmatched. CDR3 size: 13 residues. These data belong to a study of human T cells and chemical hapten exposure. About the research overall: Patients' scalps got diphenylcyclopropenone weekly throughout the approximately 25-week study. Enrolled patients were predominantly female and had alopecia areata, totalis or universalis. Study-level findings and limits: Counts of TCRs above 1 in 1000 frequency stayed unchanged with DPC sensitization.

Via MiXCR, TCRdb re-called the RACE reads, giving one row per CDR3 protein. The sample has 70,000 or so distinct CDR3 sequences, roughly 10% seen once. Documented time point: patch test 3, about 24 weeks after DPC sensitization. The treatment here: therapeutic diphenylcyclopropenone sensitization with weekly scalp DPC. The chain carries TRBV27 and TRBJ1-2; 11 bases map to TRBD1. The TCR originated in a woman aged 45-65 years with alopecia areata. Some clones in this sample may be carry-over from other donors' samples. Specimen: whole blood, collected in connection with sensitization to the hapten diphenylcyclopropenone (DPC). The CDR3: CASHGTGGYGYTF. CDR3 DNA: TGTGCCAGCCACGGGACAGGGGGTTATGGCTACACCTTC.